The 15 T cell receptor beta chains in this list originate from one sample, sequenced in a study of shared clonotypes between healthy human individuals. Naive CD8 cells were CD45RO-negative, positively selected for CCR7, excluding terminally differentiated effector memory CD45RA+ cells. Profiling relied on immunoSEQ multiplex PCR, and the TCRdb table lists in-frame clones only, not all of them. Among fewer than 1 million clones listed, 95% to 97% were seen once. Sequenced sample: naive CD8+ T cells sorted from blood. The origin of the receptors is a man aged 30-40 years in good health.

The V call is TRBV19, the J call TRBJ2-1, with 9 nucleotides matching TRBD2. Germline CDR1 LNHDA, CDR2 SQIVND (reference sequence). CDR3 length: 15 residues. The V segment lost 3 bases and the J segment 7 bases; nucleotides outside the gene matches: 7. CDR3 sequence: CASSILAGNQNEQFF. DNA of the CDR3: TGTGCCAGTAGTATTCTAGCGGGGAACCAAAATGAGCAGTTCTTC.

The genes are TRBV6-5 and TRBJ1-1; D is unclear. The CDR3 is 13 amino acids. Trimming shortened V by 7 bases and J by 7 bases, and 16 bases separated the two germline ends. Germline V CDR1 and CDR2: MNHEY, SVGAGI. CDR3 nucleotides: TGTGCCAGCATCGGATGGACTCCGGGTGAAGCTTTCTTT. It translates to CASIGWTPGEAFF.

This clone was recorded once. This chain joins TRBV19 and TRBJ2-3; 10 bases line up with TRBD2. The J segment lost 5 bases and the V segment lost 2 bases, leaving 4 bases of the junction unmatched. This CDR3 has 15 amino acids. Germline CDR1 LNHDA, CDR2 SQIVND (reference sequence). This CDR3 is CASSILAGAVDTQYF. CDR3 bases: TGTGCCAGTAGTATACTAGCGGGGGCGGTAGATACGCAGTATTTT.

This chain joins TRBV6-6 and TRBJ2-5; TRBD1 matches 7 bases. The CDR3 is 16 amino acids. The germline V gene encodes CDR1 MNHNY and CDR2 SVGAGI (reference sequence). The junction had 14 bases not matched to a gene; V was cut back by 5 bases and J by 5 bases. The CDR3 spells CASSAPHDRVGETQYF. The CDR3 bases are TGTGCCAGCAGTGCCCCCCACGACAGGGTTGGGGAGACCCAGTACTTC.

The V call is TRBV6-6, the J call TRBJ2-2; D is unclear. V was pared by 11 bases and J by 5 bases, with 9 bases between. The CDR3 is 11 residues long. Germline CDR1 is MNHNY and CDR2 is SVGAGI (reference sequence). The CDR3 DNA reads TGTGCCTCCTCGATAACCGGGGAGCTGTTTTTT. It is translated as CASSITGELFF.

This chain joins TRBV4-1 and TRBJ1-4, with 10 bases matching TRBD1. There are 15 residues in the CDR3. Unmatched junction bases numbered 7, after V lost 5 bases and J lost 7 bases. Germline lookup yields CDR1 MGHRA and CDR2 YSYEKL. CDR3 residues: CASSYRTGGVEKLFF. The CDR3 nucleotides are TGCGCCAGCAGCTACCGGACAGGGGGAGTTGAAAAACTGTTTTTT.

Turning to this clone: Other DNA sequences in this specimen translate into the identical CDR3. The J gene is TRBJ2-7, the V gene TRBV27, with D maybe TRBD2 (5 bases). Germline-derived CDR1 and CDR2 are MNHEY and SMNVEV (reference sequence). The CDR3 loop spans 14 amino acids. V lost 6 bases, J lost 4 bases, and 16 bases lay in between. The CDR3 loop reads CASSWAGGSYEQYF. DNA of the CDR3: TGTGCCAGCAGCTGGGCCGGCGGGTCGTACGAGCAGTACTTC.

Concerning this clone: Other nucleotide sequences from this sample produce the same CDR3. The chain has TRBV7-9 and TRBJ2-5; D remains unclear. Deletions cut 2 bases from V and 1 base from J, with 5 bases between. The germline V gene has CDR1 SEHNR and CDR2 FQNEAQ (reference sequence). The CDR3 has 13 residues. The CDR3 reads CASSLQVQETQYF. CDR3 bases: TGTGCCAGCAGCTTACAGGTCCAAGAGACCCAGTACTTC.

The chain carries TRBV5-4 and TRBJ2-1; 8 nucleotides match TRBD2. Germline V lookup: CDR1 SGHNT, CDR2 YYREEE (reference sequence). The CDR3 totals 15 residues. V lost 4 bases, J lost 8 bases, and 11 bases stayed unmatched. The CDR3 coding sequence is TGTGCCAGCAGCCCGAGGCCGGGAGGGCCCTATGAGCAGTTCTTC. This encodes CASSPRPGGPYEQFF.

V gene TRBV5-6 combines with J gene TRBJ1-2; 9 nucleotides line up with TRBD1. Germline V gene lookup returns CDR1 SGHDT and CDR2 YYEEEE. The CDR3 consists of 16 residues. J gave up 7 bases and V 4 bases, and 14 bases lay outside the gene matches. The CDR3 sequence: CASSPDRGWVVSGYTF. The CDR3 coding sequence is TGTGCCAGCAGCCCGGACAGGGGTTGGGTGGTATCTGGCTACACCTTC.

This clone was seen only a few times. This chain links TRBV28 with TRBJ2-2; D is uncertain. V was cut by 2 bases and J by 2 bases, with 6 bases left in between. The germline V gene encodes CDR1 MDHEN and CDR2 SYDVKM. CDR3 size: 14 residues. This chain's CDR3 is CASSLRLNTGELFF. CDR3 coding DNA: TGTGCCAGCAGTTTACGGTTAAACACCGGGGAGCTGTTTTTT.

The chain links TRBV7-3 to TRBJ2-1; 8 nucleotides align to TRBD2. V gave up 4 bases and J gave up 4 bases; unmatched junction bases: 9. CDR1 SGHTA and CDR2 FQGTGA come from the germline V gene. This CDR3 comprises 16 residues. CDR3 in DNA: TGTGCCAGCAGCTCCACCGGTCCTAGCGGGTACAATGAGCAGTTCTTC. Translating it yields CASSSTGPSGYNEQFF.

This sequence joins TRBV28 and TRBJ2-3; no reliable D call. CDR3 length: 14 residues. Per germline, CDR1 MDHEN and CDR2 SYDVKM. Trimming stripped 2 bases from V and 5 bases from J, with 11 bases between. CDR3 bases: TGTGCCAGCAGTTTAGAGGTTCGGGTAGATACGCAGTATTTT. Amino acid sequence: CASSLEVRVDTQYF. Based on the CDR3 plus reference TRBV28 and TRBJ2-3, the full variable domain is DVKVTQSSRYLVKRTGEKVFLECVQDMDHENMFWYRQDPGLGLRLIYFSYDVKMKEKGDIPEGYSVSREKKERFSLILESASTNQTSMYLCASSLEVRVDTQYFGPGTRLTVL.

The chain joins TRBV7-9 to TRBJ2-7, with 13 bases aligning to TRBD2. CDR3 size: 19 residues. The germline V gene encodes CDR1 SEHNR and CDR2 FQNEAQ (reference sequence). Trimming took 1 base from V and 0 from J; bases not matched to a gene: 9. The chain's CDR3 is CASSLDPTSGRDGSYEQYF. Here the CDR3 DNA reads TGTGCCAGCAGCTTAGATCCCACTAGCGGGAGGGACGGCTCCTACGAGCAGTACTTC.

This clone was seen once. The chain has TRBV25-1 and TRBJ2-3; weak D call: TRBD2 (5 bases). The CDR3 is 14 amino acids. Germline CDR1 MGHDK, CDR2 SYGVNS. Trimming took off 2 bases at V and 2 bases at J, with 8 bases between the two ends. The CDR3 DNA reads as TGTGCCAGCAGTGAAGGAGGTTACACAGATACGCAGTATTTT. It yields the protein CASSEGGYTDTQYF.